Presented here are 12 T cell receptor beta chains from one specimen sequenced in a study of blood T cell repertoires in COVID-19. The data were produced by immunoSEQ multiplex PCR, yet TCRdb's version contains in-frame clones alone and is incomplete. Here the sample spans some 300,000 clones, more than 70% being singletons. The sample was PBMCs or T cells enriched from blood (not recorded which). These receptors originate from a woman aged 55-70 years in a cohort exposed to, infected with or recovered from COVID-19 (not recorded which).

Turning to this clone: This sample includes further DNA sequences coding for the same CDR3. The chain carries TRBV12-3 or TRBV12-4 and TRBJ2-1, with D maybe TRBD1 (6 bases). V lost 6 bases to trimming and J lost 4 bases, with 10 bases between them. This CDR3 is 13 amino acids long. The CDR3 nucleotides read TGTGCCAGCAGCTTGACAGGATACAATGAGCAGTTCTTC. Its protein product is CASSLTGYNEQFF.

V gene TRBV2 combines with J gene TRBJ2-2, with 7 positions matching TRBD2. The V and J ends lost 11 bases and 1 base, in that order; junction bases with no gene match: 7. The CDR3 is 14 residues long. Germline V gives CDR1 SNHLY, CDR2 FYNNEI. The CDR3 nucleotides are TGTGCCGGACTAGAGTCGAGGAACACCGGGGAGCTGTTTTTT. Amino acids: CAGLESRNTGELFF.

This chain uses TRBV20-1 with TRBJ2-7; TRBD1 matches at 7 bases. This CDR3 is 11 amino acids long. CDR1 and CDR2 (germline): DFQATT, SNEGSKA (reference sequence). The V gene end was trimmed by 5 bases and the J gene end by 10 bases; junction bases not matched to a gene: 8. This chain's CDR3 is CSAYDRAAQYF. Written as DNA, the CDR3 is TGCAGTGCTTACGACAGGGCCGCTCAGTACTTC.

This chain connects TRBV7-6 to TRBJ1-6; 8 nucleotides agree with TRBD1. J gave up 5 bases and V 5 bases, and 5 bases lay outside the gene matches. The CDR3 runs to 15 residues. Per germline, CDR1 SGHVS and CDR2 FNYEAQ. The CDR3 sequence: CASSLQQGDNSPLHF. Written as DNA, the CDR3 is TGTGCCAGCAGCCTACAACAGGGGGATAATTCACCCCTCCACTTT.

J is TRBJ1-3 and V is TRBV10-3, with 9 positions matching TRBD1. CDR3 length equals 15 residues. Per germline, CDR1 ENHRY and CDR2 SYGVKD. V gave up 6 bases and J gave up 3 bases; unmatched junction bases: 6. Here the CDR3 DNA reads TGTGCCATCAGGGGACAGGGAAAAAGTGGAAACACCATATATTTT. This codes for CAIRGQGKSGNTIYF.

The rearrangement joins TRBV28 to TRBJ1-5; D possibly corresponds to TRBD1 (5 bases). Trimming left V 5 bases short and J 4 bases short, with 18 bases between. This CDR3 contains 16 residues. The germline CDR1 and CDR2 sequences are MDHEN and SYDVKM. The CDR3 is CASSPRQWIANQPQHF. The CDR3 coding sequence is TGTGCCAGCAGTCCCCGACAGTGGATAGCAAATCAGCCCCAGCATTTT.

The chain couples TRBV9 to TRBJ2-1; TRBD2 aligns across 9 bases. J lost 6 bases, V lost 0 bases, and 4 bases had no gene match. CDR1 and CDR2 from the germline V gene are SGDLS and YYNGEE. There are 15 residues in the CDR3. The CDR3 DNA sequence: TGTGCCAGCAGCGTAGCAGCGGGAGGACTCAATGAGCAGTTCTTC. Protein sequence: CASSVAAGGLNEQFF.

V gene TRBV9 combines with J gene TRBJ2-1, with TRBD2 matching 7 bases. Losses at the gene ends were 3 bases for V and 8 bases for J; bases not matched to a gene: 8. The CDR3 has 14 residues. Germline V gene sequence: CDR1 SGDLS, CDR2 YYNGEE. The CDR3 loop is CASSADGGRDEQFF. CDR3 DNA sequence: TGTGCCAGCAGCGCCGACGGCGGGAGAGATGAGCAGTTCTTC.

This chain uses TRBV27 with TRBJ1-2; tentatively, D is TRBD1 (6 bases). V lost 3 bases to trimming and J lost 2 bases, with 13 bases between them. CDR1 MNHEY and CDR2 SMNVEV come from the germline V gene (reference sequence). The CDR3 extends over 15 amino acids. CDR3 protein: CASSFRGGSNYGYTF. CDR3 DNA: TGTGCCAGCAGTTTCAGGGGTGGCAGCAACTATGGCTACACCTTC.

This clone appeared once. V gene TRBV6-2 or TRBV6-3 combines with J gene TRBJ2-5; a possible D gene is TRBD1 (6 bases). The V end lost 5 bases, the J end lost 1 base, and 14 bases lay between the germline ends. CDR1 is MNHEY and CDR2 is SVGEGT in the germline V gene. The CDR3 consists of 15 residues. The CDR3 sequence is CASSNTGQPQETQYF. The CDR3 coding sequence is TGTGCCAGCAGTAACACCGGACAGCCCCAAGAGACCCAGTACTTC.

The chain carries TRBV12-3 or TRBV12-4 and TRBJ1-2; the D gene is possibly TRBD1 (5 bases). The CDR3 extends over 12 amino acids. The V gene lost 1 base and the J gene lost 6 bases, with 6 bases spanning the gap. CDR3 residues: CASSLEGNGYTF. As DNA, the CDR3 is TGTGCCAGCAGTTTAGAGGGGAATGGCTACACCTTC.

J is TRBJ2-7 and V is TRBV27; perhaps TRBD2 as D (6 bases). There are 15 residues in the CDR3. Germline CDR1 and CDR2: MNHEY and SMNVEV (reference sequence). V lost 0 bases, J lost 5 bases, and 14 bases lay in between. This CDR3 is CASSLSGTEFDEQYF. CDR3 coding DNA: TGTGCCAGCAGTTTATCAGGGACTGAGTTCGACGAGCAGTACTTC.